Shown below are 5 T cell receptor beta chains from a single sample sequenced in a study of CD8 T cells in ankylosing spondylitis (dated by TCRdb to the late 2010s). What the study reported, not specific to this receptor: A TCR beta motif of 7 or 8 highly homologous amino acid variants appeared characteristic of blood from ankylosing spondylitis patients.

Antigens of these TCRs are unknown. Library prep was done by 5' RACE. Instrument on record: Illumina HiSeq 2500. The raw public data were reprocessed by TCRdb itself: fastp quality trimming at Q25, MiXCR clonotype calling, in-frame beta chains only. Each CDR3 protein appears once, grouped with its most common genes and DNA. The sample table lists some 220,000 distinct CDR3 sequences, 6% to 8.5% of them with a count of one. The ten largest clonotypes hold approximately 15% of the sample. The sample taken for sequencing was blood, either unsorted or a sorted T cell fraction (not recorded which). The receptors stem from a male donor with ankylosing spondylitis.

The table lists this clonotype with many counts. The chain couples TRBV7-2 to TRBJ2-7; D remains ambiguous. Germline V gene sequence: CDR1 SGHTA, CDR2 FQGNSA. V lost 2 bases and J 0 bases, leaving 17 bases between the germline ends. This CDR3 region has 17 residues. CDR3 sequence (DNA): TGTGCCAGCAGCTTAACCCTGACACCGAACCCCTCCTACGAGCAGTACTTC. Its translation is CASSLTLTPNPSYEQYF.

There are a few counts of this clonotype. The CDR3 loop is CASRPAEGYFLTDTQYF. CDR3 DNA: TGTGCCAGTAGGCCAGCCGAGGGGTATTTTTTGACAGATACGCAGTATTTT. This rearrangement joins TRBV19 to TRBJ2-3, with D perhaps being TRBD1 or TRBD2 (5 bases each). This CDR3 has 17 residues. With 6 bases removed from V and 3 bases from J, the gap between germline ends came to 22 bases. The germline V gene has CDR1 LNHDA and CDR2 SQIVND (reference sequence).

The sample holds many counts of this clonotype. The V and J genes are TRBV12-3 or TRBV12-4 and TRBJ1-3; possible D gene TRBD1, 5 bases. Trimming cost V 6 bases and J 0 bases, with 18 bases left between them. This CDR3 contains 17 residues. CDR3 region: CASSQRTLLFSGNTIYF. The CDR3 nucleotides are TGTGCCAGCAGCCAGAGGACACTTCTGTTCTCTGGAAACACCATATATTTT.

This clonotype was observed a few times. Here the CDR3 DNA reads TGCGCCAGCGCCCTCTCCACCGGGGCAATGGTGGGCTCCGGGGAGCTGTTTTTT. Encoded protein: CASALSTGAMVGSGELFF. The chain joins TRBV4-1 to TRBJ2-2; D possibly uses TRBD1 or TRBD2 (5 bases each). V shed 8 bases and J shed 6 bases, with 28 bases lying between them. CDR1 is MGHRA, CDR2 YSYEKL, per germline. There are 18 residues in the CDR3.

This clonotype has only a few counts. The chain employs TRBV6-1 and TRBJ2-7; D tentatively fits TRBD1 or TRBD2 (5 bases each). The CDR3 runs 14 residues. Germline V lookup: CDR1 MNHNS, CDR2 SASEGT. The V end lost 5 bases, the J end lost 2 bases, and 13 bases lay between the germline ends. CDR3 protein: CASSHRDGPYEQYF. CDR3 coding DNA: TGTGCCAGCAGTCATCGGGACGGGCCCTACGAGCAGTACTTC.